This entry lists 2 T cell receptor beta chains sequenced from one sample in a study of shared clonotypes between healthy human individuals. Only in-frame clones appear in the TCRdb table, and some are missing; sequencing was by immunoSEQ multiplex PCR. The sample has 110,000 or so clones; 55% to 80% are singletons. Specimen: memory CD8+ T cells sorted from blood. Subset: CD45RO+ cells pooled with CCR7-negative TemRA cells. These receptors were collected from a woman aged 25 to 39 in good health.

The chain combines TRBV19 with TRBJ1-1; D possibly corresponds to TRBD1 (5 bases). Germline CDR1 reads LNHDA; CDR2 reads SQIVND (reference sequence). CDR3 length: 15 residues. Between the trimmed V and J ends, which lost 3 bases and 4 bases, there was a span of 15 bases. The CDR3 loop reads CASSIWTGGGTEAFF. Here the CDR3 DNA reads TGTGCCAGTAGTATTTGGACCGGGGGAGGCACTGAAGCTTTCTTT.

The count of this clone is one. The chain couples TRBV2 to TRBJ1-1; the D gene is possibly TRBD1 (5 bases). The CDR3 covers 12 residues. The V and J ends lost 10 bases and 1 base respectively, with 10 bases between them. CDR1 is SNHLY and CDR2 is FYNNEI in the germline V gene. In DNA form, the CDR3 reads TGTGCCAATTGCAGGGAGAACACTGAAGCTTTCTTT. Translated, it gives CANCRENTEAFF.